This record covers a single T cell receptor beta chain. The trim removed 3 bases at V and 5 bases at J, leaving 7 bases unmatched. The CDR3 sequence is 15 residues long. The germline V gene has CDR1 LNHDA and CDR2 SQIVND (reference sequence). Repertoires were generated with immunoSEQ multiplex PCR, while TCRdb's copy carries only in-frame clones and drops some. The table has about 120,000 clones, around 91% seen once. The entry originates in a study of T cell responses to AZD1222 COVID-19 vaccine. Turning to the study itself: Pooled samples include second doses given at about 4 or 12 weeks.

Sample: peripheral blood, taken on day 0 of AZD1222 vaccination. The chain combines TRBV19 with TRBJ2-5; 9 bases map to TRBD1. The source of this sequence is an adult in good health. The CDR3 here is CASSIEGQGVETQYF. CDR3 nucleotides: TGTGCCAGTAGTATCGAGGGACAGGGTGTCGAGACCCAGTACTTC.